What follows is one T cell receptor beta chain and its context. J lost 7 bases, V lost 0 bases, and 10 bases had no gene match. CDR3 length: 17 amino acids. Germline-derived CDR1 and CDR2 are LGHNA and YNFKEQ. Each CDR3 protein is one row after TCRdb ran MiXCR on the RT-PCR reads. Counted here are about 680,000 distinct CDR3 sequences, about 14% occurring once; the ten biggest clones make up roughly 4%. Specimen: memory CD4+ T cells from blood. The TCR sequence derives from a female donor in good health, serving as a healthy control. The gene calls are TRBV4-2 and TRBJ2-4; TRBD2 matches at 9 bases. The CDR3 here is CASSQESSGNHGNIQYF. CDR3 nucleotides: TGTGCCAGCAGCCAAGAATCTAGCGGGAATCACGGGAACATTCAGTACTTC.